This is a list of T cell receptor beta chains from one sample in a study of response to subunit inactivated influenza vaccine. Each CDR3 protein is one row after TCRdb ran MiXCR on the RT-PCR reads. The repertoire holds 400,000 to 650,000 distinct CDR3 sequences, roughly 7.6% seen once, with around 13% in the top ten. Sequenced here: PBMCs from blood, sampled less than 25 months after vaccination. These receptors were collected from a man aged 50 to 75 who received an inactivated influenza vaccine. Both conserved end residues are part of each CDR3. The D gene is left open where the match is weak. Some rows have no size entry. The others give once, few or many, or a class for an expanded clone.

.	TRBV24-1	TRBJ2-3	.	CATSDSSLPSATDTQYF	TGTGCCACCAGTGACTCATCATTACCCTCGGCCACAGATACGCAGTATTTT
TRBD1	TRBV12-3/TRBV12-4	TRBJ1-2	.	CASSLRQGLSGYTF	TGTGCCAGCAGTTTACGACAGGGACTTAGCGGCTACACCTTC
.	TRBV6-4	TRBJ2-5	few	CASSASYQETQYF	TGTGCCAGCAGTGCCTCATACCAAGAGACCCAGTACTTC
.	TRBV20-1	TRBJ1-5	many	CSARAGQPQHF	TGCAGTGCTAGAGCTGGTCAGCCCCAGCATTTT
TRBD1	TRBV30	TRBJ1-3	many	CAWSVLRTGGGNTIYF	TGTGCCTGGAGTGTATTGCGGACAGGGGGTGGAAACACCATATATTTT
.	TRBV20-1	TRBJ2-7	many	CSAPKPRDWINYEQYF	TGCAGTGCCCCGAAACCCCGGGACTGGATTAACTACGAGCAGTACTTC
.	TRBV27	TRBJ1-4	many	CASSLGYNEKLFF	TGTGCCAGCAGTTTGGGGTATAATGAAAAACTGTTTTTT
TRBD1	TRBV25-1	TRBJ2-3	few	CASSVLGQGGFGDTQYF	TGTGCCAGCAGTGTACTGGGACAGGGAGGGTTCGGAGATACGCAGTATTTT
.	TRBV7-9	TRBJ2-3	many	CASLYSRSSDTQYF	TGTGCCAGCCTCTATTCTCGGAGTTCAGATACGCAGTATTTT
.	TRBV7-2	TRBJ1-1	few	CASSLGALNTEAFF	TGTGCCAGCAGCTTAGGGGCGTTGAACACTGAAGCTTTCTTT
.	TRBV15	TRBJ2-6	.	CATSRDRSSPSGANVLTF	TGTGCCACCAGCAGAGATCGGTCAAGTCCTTCTGGGGCCAACGTCCTGACTTTC
TRBD2	TRBV20-1	TRBJ2-1	.	CSAPRASGTYNEQFF	TGCAGTGCCCCCCGCGCTAGCGGTACCTACAATGAGCAGTTCTTC
TRBD1	TRBV7-9	TRBJ2-5	.	CASSLSGQGVRETQYF	TGTGCCAGCAGCTTATCAGGACAGGGTGTTCGAGAGACCCAGTACTTC
TRBD1	TRBV7-6	TRBJ2-2	.	CASSLEGAGVTGELFF	TGTGCCAGCAGCTTAGAGGGGGCAGGGGTCACCGGGGAGCTGTTTTTT
TRBD2	TRBV6-2/TRBV6-3	TRBJ2-1	many	CASSFPSGPGSSYNEQFF	TGTGCCAGCAGTTTTCCTAGCGGGCCAGGCAGCTCCTACAATGAGCAGTTCTTC
.	TRBV28	TRBJ1-6	few	CASSLPRTESSYNSPLHF	TGTGCCAGCAGTTTACCCCGGACGGAGAGCTCCTATAATTCACCCCTCCACTTT
TRBD1	TRBV12-3/TRBV12-4	TRBJ1-1	many	CASSFLDRRGTEAFF	TGTGCCAGCAGTTTCTTGGACAGGAGGGGTACTGAAGCTTTCTTT
TRBD1	TRBV11-1	TRBJ2-2	.	CASSRRTGGAGELFF	TGTGCCAGCAGCCGACGGACAGGGGGGGCCGGGGAGCTGTTTTTT
.	TRBV28	TRBJ1-4	few	CASSRTQGEKLFF	TGTGCCAGCAGTCGCACTCAGGGTGAAAAACTGTTTTTT
.	TRBV28	TRBJ2-1	many	CASRPRRLHKNNEQFF	TGTGCCAGCAGACCTCGACGGCTACATAAAAACAATGAGCAGTTCTTC
TRBD1	TRBV20-1	TRBJ2-3	many	CSARATWDRATDTQYF	TGCAGTGCTAGAGCCACCTGGGACAGAGCCACAGATACGCAGTATTTT
.	TRBV12-3/TRBV12-4	TRBJ2-6	.	CASSQKPTSRSGANVLTF	TGTGCCAGCAGTCAGAAACCTACAAGTCGCTCTGGGGCCAACGTCCTGACTTTC
.	TRBV19	TRBJ1-5	.	CASLPRGGAGIQPQHF	TGTGCCAGCCTTCCCCGGGGGGGCGCAGGAATTCAGCCCCAGCATTTT
TRBD1	TRBV7-2	TRBJ1-3	many	CASSLDRGNTIYF	TGTGCCAGCAGCTTGGACAGGGGAAACACCATATATTTT
TRBD2	TRBV4-2	TRBJ2-1	few	CASSQANSGGNNEQFF	TGTGCCAGCAGCCAAGCCAATAGCGGGGGAAACAATGAGCAGTTCTTC
TRBD1	TRBV27	TRBJ1-3	.	CASSRGQGPFSGDTIYF	TGTGCCAGCAGCCGAGGACAGGGTCCATTCTCTGGAGACACCATATATTTT
TRBD1	TRBV7-9	TRBJ2-7	.	CASSLGTGSNEQYF	TGTGCCAGCAGCTTGGGGACAGGGAGTAACGAGCAGTACTTC
TRBD1	TRBV27	TRBJ1-1	few	CASSSPSWTGDNTEAFF	TGTGCCAGCAGTTCACCCTCATGGACAGGCGATAACACTGAAGCTTTCTTT
.	TRBV12-3/TRBV12-4	TRBJ1-1	many	CASSLQGFDEAFF	TGTGCCAGCAGTCTACAGGGCTTCGATGAAGCTTTCTTT
.	TRBV7-2	TRBJ2-1	.	CASSLGPSLRDNEQFF	TGTGCCAGCAGCTTAGGCCCTAGCCTCCGTGACAATGAGCAGTTCTTC
TRBD2	TRBV11-1	TRBJ2-1	few	CASSSLLTSGGFNEQFF	TGTGCCAGCAGCTCCCTGTTGACTAGCGGGGGGTTCAATGAGCAGTTCTTC
.	TRBV28	TRBJ2-7	many	CASSGYGTSYEQYF	TGTGCCAGCAGTGGGTATGGGACTTCCTACGAGCAGTACTTC
TRBD1	TRBV10-3	TRBJ2-3	few	CAISESTGYADTQYF	TGTGCCATCAGTGAGTCGACAGGGTACGCAGATACGCAGTATTTT
.	TRBV6-5	TRBJ1-6	few	CASSYLEGYNSPLHF	TGTGCCAGCAGTTACTTGGAAGGGTATAATTCACCCCTCCACTTT
.	TRBV20-1	TRBJ2-5	many	CSAPPTGSGETQYF	TGCAGTGCCCCCCCCACGGGGTCCGGAGAGACCCAGTACTTC
TRBD1	TRBV6-5	TRBJ2-7	many	CASSYGTGTYEQYF	TGTGCCAGCAGTTACGGGACAGGGACCTACGAGCAGTACTTC
.	TRBV20-1	TRBJ2-3	few	CSARDSGGTDTQYF	TGCAGTGCTAGAGATTCAGGAGGCACAGATACGCAGTATTTT
TRBD2	TRBV5-1	TRBJ2-1	few	CASTKPGLAGGRSYNEQFF	TGCGCCAGCACCAAACCCGGACTAGCGGGGGGGCGCTCCTACAATGAGCAGTTCTTC
TRBD2	TRBV29-1	TRBJ2-3	few	CSVGEDGSGRGTYPEPDTQYF	TGCAGCGTTGGGGAGGATGGTAGCGGGAGGGGGACCTACCCTGAGCCAGATACGCAGTATTTT
TRBD2	TRBV4-1	TRBJ2-5	.	CASSPAGGLRETQYF	TGCGCCAGCAGCCCGGCGGGAGGGCTTAGGGAGACCCAGTACTTC
.	TRBV12-3/TRBV12-4	TRBJ2-7	many	CASSLNRLVPTYEQYF	TGTGCCAGCAGTTTGAACAGGCTGGTGCCTACCTACGAGCAGTACTTC
.	TRBV12-3/TRBV12-4	TRBJ2-1	.	CASSSRVRAEQFF	TGTGCCAGCAGTTCCCGAGTTAGGGCTGAGCAGTTCTTC
.	TRBV6-1	TRBJ2-5	few	CASRRREETQYF	TGTGCCAGCAGGAGGAGGGAAGAGACCCAGTACTTC
.	TRBV7-2	TRBJ1-1	few	CASSLDNNPEAFF	TGTGCCAGCAGCTTAGACAATAACCCTGAAGCTTTCTTT
.	TRBV6-6	TRBJ2-1	many	CATQLAPRGEQFF	TGTGCCACCCAACTAGCTCCCCGGGGTGAGCAGTTCTTC
.	TRBV10-3	TRBJ1-5	many	CASSATATNQPQHF	TGTGCCTCCTCGGCGACAGCGACGAATCAGCCCCAGCATTTT
TRBD2	TRBV5-1	TRBJ2-7	.	CASSLRGSGYYEQYF	TGCGCCAGCAGCTTGCGAGGTAGCGGGTACTACGAGCAGTACTTC
TRBD2	TRBV28	TRBJ2-3	few	CASSASGSINTQYF	TGTGCCAGCAGTGCTAGCGGGAGCATAAATACGCAGTATTTT
.	TRBV27	TRBJ2-1	few	CASSLVSGDPYNEQFF	TGTGCCAGCAGTTTAGTCAGCGGAGATCCCTACAATGAGCAGTTCTTC
.	TRBV10-3	TRBJ1-5	many	CAISRDQNQPQHF	TGTGCCATCAGCCGGGACCAAAATCAGCCCCAGCATTTT
TRBD1	TRBV30	TRBJ1-1	few	CAWSVQQGGSTEAFF	TGTGCCTGGAGTGTACAACAGGGGGGGAGCACTGAAGCTTTCTTT
.	TRBV19	TRBJ1-5	many	CASGGGSRNQPQHF	TGTGCCAGTGGTGGGGGCTCAAGGAATCAGCCCCAGCATTTT
TRBD1	TRBV30	TRBJ1-2	few	CAWSVQGTGAGYTF	TGTGCCTGGAGTGTACAAGGGACAGGGGCTGGCTACACCTTC